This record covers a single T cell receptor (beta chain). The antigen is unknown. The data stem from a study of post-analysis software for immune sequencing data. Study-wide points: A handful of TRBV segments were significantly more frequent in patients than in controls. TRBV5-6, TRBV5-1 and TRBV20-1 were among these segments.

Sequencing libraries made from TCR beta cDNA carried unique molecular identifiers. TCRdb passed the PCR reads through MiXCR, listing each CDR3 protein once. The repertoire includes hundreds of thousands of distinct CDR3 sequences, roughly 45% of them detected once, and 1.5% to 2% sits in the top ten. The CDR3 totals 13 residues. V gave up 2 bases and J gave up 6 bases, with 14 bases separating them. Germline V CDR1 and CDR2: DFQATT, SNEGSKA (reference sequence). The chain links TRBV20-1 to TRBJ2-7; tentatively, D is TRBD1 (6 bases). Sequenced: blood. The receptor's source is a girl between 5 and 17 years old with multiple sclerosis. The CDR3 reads CSARRQGWVEQYF. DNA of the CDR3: TGCAGTGCTAGAAGGCAGGGGTGGGTCGAGCAGTACTTC.